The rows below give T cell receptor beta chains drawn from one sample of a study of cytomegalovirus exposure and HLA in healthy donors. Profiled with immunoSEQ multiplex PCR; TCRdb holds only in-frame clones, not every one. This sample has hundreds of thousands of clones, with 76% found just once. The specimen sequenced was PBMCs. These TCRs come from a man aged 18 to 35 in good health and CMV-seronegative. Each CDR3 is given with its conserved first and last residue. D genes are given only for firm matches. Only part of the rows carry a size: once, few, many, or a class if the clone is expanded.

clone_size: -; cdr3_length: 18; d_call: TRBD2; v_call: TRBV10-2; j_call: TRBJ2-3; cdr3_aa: CASSESLNSGRAAETQYF; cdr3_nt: TGCGCCAGCAGTGAGTCCCTGAATAGCGGGAGGGCCGCAGAGACGCAGTATTTT
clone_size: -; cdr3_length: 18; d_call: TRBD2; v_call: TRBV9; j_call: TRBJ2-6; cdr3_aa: CAGGGLAGGRGGANVLTF; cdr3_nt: TGTGCCGGGGGCGGACTAGCGGGAGGGCGAGGGGGGGCCAACGTCCTGACTTTC
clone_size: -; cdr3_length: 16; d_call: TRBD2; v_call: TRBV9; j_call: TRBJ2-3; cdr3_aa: CASSPRTSGYTDTQYF; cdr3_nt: TGTGCCAGCAGCCCCCGGACTAGCGGGTACACAGATACGCAGTATTTT
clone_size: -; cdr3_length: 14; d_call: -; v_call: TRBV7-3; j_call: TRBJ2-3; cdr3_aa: CASSLGLGADTQYF; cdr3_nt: TGTGCCAGCAGCTTAGGCTTGGGCGCAGATACGCAGTATTTT
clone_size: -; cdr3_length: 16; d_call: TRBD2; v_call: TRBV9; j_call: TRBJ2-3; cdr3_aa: CASSVGTSGAGDTQYF; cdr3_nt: TGTGCCAGCAGCGTAGGAACGAGCGGGGCGGGAGATACGCAGTACTTT
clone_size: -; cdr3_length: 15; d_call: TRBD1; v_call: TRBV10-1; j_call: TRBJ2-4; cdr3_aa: CASSESSGGKNIQYF; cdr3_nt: TGCGCCAGCAGTGAGTCTTCAGGGGGCAAAAACATTCAGTACTTC
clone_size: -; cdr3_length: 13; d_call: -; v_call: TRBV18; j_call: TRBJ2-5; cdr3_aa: CASSPPTGETQYF; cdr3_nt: TGTGCCAGCTCACCACCAACAGGGGAGACCCAGTACTTC
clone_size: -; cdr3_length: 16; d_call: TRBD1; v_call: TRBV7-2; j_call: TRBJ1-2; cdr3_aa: CASSSPGTGGGYGYTF; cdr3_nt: TGTGCCAGCAGCTCACCTGGGACAGGGGGAGGGTATGGCTACACCTTC
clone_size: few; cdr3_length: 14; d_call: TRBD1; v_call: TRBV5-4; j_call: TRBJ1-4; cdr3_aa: CASSLQGATEKLFF; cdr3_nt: TGTGCCAGCAGCTTACAGGGGGCTACTGAAAAACTGTTTTTT
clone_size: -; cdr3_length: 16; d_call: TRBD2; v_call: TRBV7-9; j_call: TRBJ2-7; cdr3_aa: CASSSRTSGRSYEQYF; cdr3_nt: TGTGCCAGCAGCTCAAGGACTAGCGGGAGATCCTACGAGCAGTACTTC
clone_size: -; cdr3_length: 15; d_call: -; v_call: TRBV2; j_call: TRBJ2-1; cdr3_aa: CASSEGGAFYNEQFF; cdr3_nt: TGTGCCAGCAGTGAAGGGGGAGCTTTTTACAATGAGCAGTTCTTC
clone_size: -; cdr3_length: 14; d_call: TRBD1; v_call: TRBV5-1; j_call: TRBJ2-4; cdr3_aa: CASSSPGQGNIQYF; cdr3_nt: TGCGCCAGCAGCTCGCCGGGACAGGGAAACATTCAGTACTTC
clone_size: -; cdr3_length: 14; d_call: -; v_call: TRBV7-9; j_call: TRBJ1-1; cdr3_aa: CASSPTQANTEAFF; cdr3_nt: TGTGCCAGCAGCCCTACCCAGGCGAACACTGAAGCTTTCTTT
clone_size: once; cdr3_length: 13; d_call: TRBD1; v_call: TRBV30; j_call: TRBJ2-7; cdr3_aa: CAGGGQGAYEQYF; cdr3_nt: TGTGCCGGGGGAGGACAGGGGGCTTACGAGCAGTACTTC
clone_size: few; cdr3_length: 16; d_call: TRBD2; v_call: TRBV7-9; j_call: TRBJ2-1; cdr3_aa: CASSQGSGGPRGEQFF; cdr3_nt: TGTGCCAGCAGCCAGGGTTCGGGAGGGCCCCGTGGGGAGCAGTTCTTC
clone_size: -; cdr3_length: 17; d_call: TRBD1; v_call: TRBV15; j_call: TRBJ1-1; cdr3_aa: CATSRDTLTGYYTEAFF; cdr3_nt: TGTGCCACCAGCAGAGATACCCTGACAGGGTATTACACTGAAGCTTTCTTT
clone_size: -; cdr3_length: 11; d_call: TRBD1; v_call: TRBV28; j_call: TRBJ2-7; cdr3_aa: CASTIGQAVYF; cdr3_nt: TGTGCCAGCACCATAGGACAGGCGGTGTACTTC
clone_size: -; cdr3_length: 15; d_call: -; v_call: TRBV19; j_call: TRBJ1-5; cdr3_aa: CASSTTGVSNQPQHF; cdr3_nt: TGTGCCAGTAGTACGACAGGAGTTAGCAATCAGCCCCAGCATTTT
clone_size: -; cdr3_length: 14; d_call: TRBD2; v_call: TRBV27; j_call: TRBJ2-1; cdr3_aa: CASSLRRGNNEQFF; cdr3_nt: TGTGCCAGCAGTTTAAGGCGGGGGAACAATGAGCAGTTCTTC
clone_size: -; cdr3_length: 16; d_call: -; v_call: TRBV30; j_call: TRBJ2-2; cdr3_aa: CAWSVDIIGLTGELFF; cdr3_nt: TGTGCCTGGAGTGTAGATATAATTGGACTCACCGGGGAGCTGTTTTTT
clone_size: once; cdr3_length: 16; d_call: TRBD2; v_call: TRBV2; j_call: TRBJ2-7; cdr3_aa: CASSGGLAALTYEQYF; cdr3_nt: TGTGCCAGCAGTGGCGGACTAGCGGCATTGACCTACGAGCAGTACTTC
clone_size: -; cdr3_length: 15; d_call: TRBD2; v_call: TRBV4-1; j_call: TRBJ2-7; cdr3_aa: CASSQPLAGAYEQYF; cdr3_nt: TGCGCCAGCAGCCAACCCCTAGCGGGTGCCTACGAGCAGTACTTC
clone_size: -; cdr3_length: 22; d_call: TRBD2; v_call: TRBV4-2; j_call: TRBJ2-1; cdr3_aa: CASSQQYYYTGTSGRSHNEQFF; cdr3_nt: TGTGCCAGCAGCCAACAATACTACTACACCGGGACTAGCGGGAGATCCCACAATGAGCAGTTCTTC
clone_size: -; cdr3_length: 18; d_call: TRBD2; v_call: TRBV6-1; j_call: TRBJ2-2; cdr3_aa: CASSEQTSGRFDTGELFF; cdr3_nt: TGTGCCAGCAGTGAGCAAACTAGCGGGAGGTTTGACACCGGGGAGCTGTTTTTT
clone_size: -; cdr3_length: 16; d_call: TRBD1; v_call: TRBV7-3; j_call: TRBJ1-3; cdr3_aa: CASSSRPDRRLNTIYF; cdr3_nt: TGTGCCAGCAGCTCCCGTCCGGACAGGAGGCTAAACACCATATATTTT
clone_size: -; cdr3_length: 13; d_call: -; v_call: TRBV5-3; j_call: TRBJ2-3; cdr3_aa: CARIGGHTDTQYF; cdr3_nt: TGTGCCAGAATTGGGGGACACACAGATACGCAGTATTTT
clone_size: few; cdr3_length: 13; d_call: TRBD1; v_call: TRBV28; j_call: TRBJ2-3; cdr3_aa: CASSPGGPDTQYF; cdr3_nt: TGTGCCAGCAGCCCAGGGGGCCCAGATACGCAGTATTTT
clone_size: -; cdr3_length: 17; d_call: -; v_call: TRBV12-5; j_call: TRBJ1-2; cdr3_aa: CASGLGGQTFANYGYTF; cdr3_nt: TGTGCTAGTGGTTTGGGCGGACAGACTTTTGCTAACTATGGCTACACCTTC
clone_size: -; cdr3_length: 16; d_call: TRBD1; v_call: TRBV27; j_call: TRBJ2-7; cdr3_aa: CASSLSGQGFMDEQYF; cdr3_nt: TGTGCCAGCAGTTTGAGCGGACAGGGCTTTATGGACGAGCAGTACTTC
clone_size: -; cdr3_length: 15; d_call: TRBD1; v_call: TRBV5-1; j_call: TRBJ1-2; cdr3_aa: CASSTGDRPHYGYTF; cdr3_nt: TGCGCCAGCAGTACAGGGGACAGGCCCCACTATGGCTACACCTTC
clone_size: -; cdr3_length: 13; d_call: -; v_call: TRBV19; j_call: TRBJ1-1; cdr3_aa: CASSILTGYLAFF; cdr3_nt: TGTGCCAGTAGTATACTTACAGGCTACTTGGCTTTCTTT
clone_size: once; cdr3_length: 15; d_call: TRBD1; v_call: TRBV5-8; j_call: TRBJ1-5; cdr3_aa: CASSNQGQGNQPQHF; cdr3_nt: TGTGCCAGCAGCAACCAGGGACAGGGAAATCAGCCCCAGCATTTT
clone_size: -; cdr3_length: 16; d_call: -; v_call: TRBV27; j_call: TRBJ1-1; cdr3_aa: CASSFDPQGSYTEAFF; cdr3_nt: TGTGCCAGCAGTTTTGACCCCCAGGGCTCGTACACTGAAGCTTTCTTT
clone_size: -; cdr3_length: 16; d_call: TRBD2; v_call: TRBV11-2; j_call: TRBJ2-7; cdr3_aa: CASSLVGGAGGYEQYF; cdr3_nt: TGTGCCAGCAGCTTAGTAGGTGGAGCGGGAGGTTACGAGCAGTACTTC
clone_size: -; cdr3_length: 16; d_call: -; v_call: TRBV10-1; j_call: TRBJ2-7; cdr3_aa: CASSANRRSLSYEQYF; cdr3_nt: TGCGCCAGCAGTGCGAACCGGAGGAGCCTATCCTACGAGCAGTACTTC
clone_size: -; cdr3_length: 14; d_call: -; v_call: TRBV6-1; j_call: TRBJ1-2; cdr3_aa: CASSLGHLVVGYTF; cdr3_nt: TGTGCCAGCAGTCTGGGACACCTGGTTGTTGGCTACACCTTC
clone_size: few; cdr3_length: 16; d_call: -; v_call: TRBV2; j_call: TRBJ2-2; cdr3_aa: CASSDAAGRHTGELFF; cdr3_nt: TGTGCCAGCAGTGATGCTGCGGGCCGGCACACCGGGGAGCTGTTTTTT
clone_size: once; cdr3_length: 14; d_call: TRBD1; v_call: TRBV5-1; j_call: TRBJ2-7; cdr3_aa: CASSNRGSLKEQYF; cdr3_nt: TGCGCCAGCAGCAACAGGGGAAGCCTAAAGGAGCAGTACTTC
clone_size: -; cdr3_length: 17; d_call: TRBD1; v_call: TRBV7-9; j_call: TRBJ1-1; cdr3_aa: CSSSLIYLRGRDTEAFF; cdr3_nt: TGTTCCAGCAGCTTAATTTATTTGAGGGGGCGGGACACTGAAGCTTTCTTT
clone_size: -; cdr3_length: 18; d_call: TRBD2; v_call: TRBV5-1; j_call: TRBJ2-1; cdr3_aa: CASSLAPAGALSYNEQFF; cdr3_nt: TGCGCCAGCAGCTTGGCGCCAGCGGGAGCGCTCTCCTACAATGAGCAGTTCTTC
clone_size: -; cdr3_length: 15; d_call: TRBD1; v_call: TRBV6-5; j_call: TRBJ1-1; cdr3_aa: CASSYWGQGSTEAFF; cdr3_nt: TGTGCCAGCAGTTATTGGGGACAGGGAAGCACTGAAGCTTTCTTT
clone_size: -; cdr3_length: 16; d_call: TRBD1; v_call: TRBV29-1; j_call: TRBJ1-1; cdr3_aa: CSVHGAGGFLNTEAFF; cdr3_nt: TGCAGCGTTCATGGGGCAGGGGGCTTTTTGAACACTGAAGCTTTCTTT
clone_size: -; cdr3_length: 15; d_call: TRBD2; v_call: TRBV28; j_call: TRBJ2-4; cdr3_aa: CASSLASGRGKDQYF; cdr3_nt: TGTGCCAGCAGTTTAGCGTCAGGGAGGGGTAAGGATCAGTACTTC
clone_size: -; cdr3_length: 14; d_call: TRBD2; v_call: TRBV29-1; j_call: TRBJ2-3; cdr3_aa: CSVGLAGPVDTQYF; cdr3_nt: TGCAGCGTAGGACTAGCGGGTCCGGTAGATACGCAGTATTTT
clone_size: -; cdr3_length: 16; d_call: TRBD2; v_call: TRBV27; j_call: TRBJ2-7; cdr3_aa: CASSLDSRLAAYEQYF; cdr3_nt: TGTGCCAGCAGTTTAGATTCTAGACTAGCCGCCTACGAGCAGTACTTC
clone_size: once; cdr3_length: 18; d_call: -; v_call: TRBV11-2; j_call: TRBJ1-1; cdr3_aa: CASSLSPAAVVVNTEAFF; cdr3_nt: TGTGCCAGCAGCTTAAGTCCGGCAGCGGTAGTGGTGAACACTGAAGCTTTCTTT
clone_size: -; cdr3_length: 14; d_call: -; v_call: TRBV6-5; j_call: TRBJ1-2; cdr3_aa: CASSYSQGGFGYTF; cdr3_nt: TGTGCCAGCAGTTACTCCCAGGGAGGTTTTGGCTACACCTTC
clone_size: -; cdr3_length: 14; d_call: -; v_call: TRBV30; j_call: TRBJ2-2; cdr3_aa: CAWSVGTNTGELFF; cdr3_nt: TGTGCCTGGAGTGTAGGGACTAACACCGGGGAGCTGTTTTTT
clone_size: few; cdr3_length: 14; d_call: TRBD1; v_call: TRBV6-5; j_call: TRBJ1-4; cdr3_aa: CASRLQGANEKLFF; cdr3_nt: TGTGCCAGCAGGCTACAGGGGGCAAATGAAAAACTGTTTTTT
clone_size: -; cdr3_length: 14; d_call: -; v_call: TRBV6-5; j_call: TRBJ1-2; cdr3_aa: CASSYDGEWYGYTF; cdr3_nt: TGTGCCAGCAGTTACGACGGGGAGTGGTATGGCTACACCTTC
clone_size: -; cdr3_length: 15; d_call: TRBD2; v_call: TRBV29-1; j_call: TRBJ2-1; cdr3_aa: CSVDLTSGSIYEQFF; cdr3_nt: TGCAGCGTTGATCTGACTAGCGGGAGTATCTATGAGCAGTTCTTC